This T cell receptor (beta chain) is from a study of tumor-infiltrating lymphocytes in localized non-small cell lung cancer. Study-wide results and limits: Compared with uninvolved lung, tumors showed higher T cell infiltration by TCRbeta sequencing. Each assay used a separate piece of the same tissue.

This clone has only a few counts. Its target is unknown. Some clones are missing from TCRdb's copy, which holds only in-frame ones; the method was immunoSEQ multiplex PCR. The sample records about 14,000 clones, about 64% being singletons. Germline V gene lookup returns CDR1 LNHDA and CDR2 SQIVND (reference sequence). The CDR3 loop spans 16 amino acids. V dropped 6 bases and J dropped 2 bases, with 20 bases sitting between them. This TCR was recovered from a human donor with non-small cell lung cancer. The sequencing input was uninvolved lung tissue not adjacent to the tumor. This chain uses TRBV19 with TRBJ2-7; D could derive from TRBD1 or TRBD2 (6 bases each). CDR3 residues: CASRDLQGGSPYEQYF. As DNA, the CDR3 is TGTGCCAGTAGAGATTTACAGGGAGGTTCTCCCTACGAGCAGTACTTC.